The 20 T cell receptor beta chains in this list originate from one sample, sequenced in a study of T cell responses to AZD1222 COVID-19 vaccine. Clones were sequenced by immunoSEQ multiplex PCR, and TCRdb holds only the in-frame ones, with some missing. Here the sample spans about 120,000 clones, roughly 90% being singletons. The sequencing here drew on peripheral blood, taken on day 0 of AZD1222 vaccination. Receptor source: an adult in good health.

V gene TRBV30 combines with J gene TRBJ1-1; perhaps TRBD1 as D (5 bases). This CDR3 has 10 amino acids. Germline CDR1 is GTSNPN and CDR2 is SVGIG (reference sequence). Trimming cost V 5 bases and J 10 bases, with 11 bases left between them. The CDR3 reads CAWGGGIAFF. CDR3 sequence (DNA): TGTGCCTGGGGGGGAGGAATAGCTTTCTTT.

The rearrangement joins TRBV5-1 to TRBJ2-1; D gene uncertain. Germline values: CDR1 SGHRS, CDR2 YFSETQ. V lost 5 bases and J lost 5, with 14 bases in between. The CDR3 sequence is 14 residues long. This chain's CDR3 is CASRGPNVHNEQFF. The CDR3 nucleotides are TGCGCCAGCAGAGGGCCGAACGTCCACAATGAGCAGTTCTTC.

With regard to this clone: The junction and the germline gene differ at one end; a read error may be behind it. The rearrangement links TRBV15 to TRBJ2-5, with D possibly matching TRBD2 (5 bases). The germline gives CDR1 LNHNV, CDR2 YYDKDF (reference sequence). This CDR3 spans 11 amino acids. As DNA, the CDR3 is TGTGCCACCGGGCGGTGGGAGAACCAGTACTTC. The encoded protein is CATGRWENQYF.

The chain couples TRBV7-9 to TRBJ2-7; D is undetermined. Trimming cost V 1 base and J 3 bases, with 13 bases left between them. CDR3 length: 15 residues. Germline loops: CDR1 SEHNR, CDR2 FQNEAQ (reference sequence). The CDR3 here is CASSLEGSKRYEQYF. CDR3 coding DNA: TGTGCCAGCAGCTTAGAGGGTAGTAAACGCTACGAGCAGTACTTC.

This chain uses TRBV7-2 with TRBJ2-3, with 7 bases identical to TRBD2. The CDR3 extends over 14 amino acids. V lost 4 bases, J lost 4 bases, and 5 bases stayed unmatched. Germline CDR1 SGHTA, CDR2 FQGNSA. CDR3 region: CASSSAGVSDTQYF. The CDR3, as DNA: TGTGCCAGCAGCTCCGCGGGGGTTTCAGATACGCAGTATTTT.

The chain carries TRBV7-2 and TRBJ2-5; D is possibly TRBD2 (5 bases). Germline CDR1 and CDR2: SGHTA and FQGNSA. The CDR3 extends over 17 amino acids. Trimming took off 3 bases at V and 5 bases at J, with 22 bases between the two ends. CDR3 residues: CASSFRVKRGDGETQYF. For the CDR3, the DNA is TGTGCCAGCAGCTTTCGGGTAAAACGGGGAGATGGGGAGACCCAGTACTTC.

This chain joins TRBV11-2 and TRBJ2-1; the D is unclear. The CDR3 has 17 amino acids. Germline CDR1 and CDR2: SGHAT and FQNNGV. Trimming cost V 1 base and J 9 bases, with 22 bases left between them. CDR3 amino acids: CASSLVARAQVDPEQFF. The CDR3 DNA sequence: TGTGCCAGCAGCTTAGTGGCCCGGGCCCAAGTTGATCCTGAGCAGTTCTTC. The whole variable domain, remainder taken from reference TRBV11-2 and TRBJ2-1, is EAGVAQSPRYKIIEKRQSVAFWCNPISGHATLYWYQQILGQGPKLLIQFQNNGVVDDSQLPKDRFSAERLKGVDSTLKIQPAKLEDSAVYLCASSLVARAQVDPEQFFGPGTRLTVL.

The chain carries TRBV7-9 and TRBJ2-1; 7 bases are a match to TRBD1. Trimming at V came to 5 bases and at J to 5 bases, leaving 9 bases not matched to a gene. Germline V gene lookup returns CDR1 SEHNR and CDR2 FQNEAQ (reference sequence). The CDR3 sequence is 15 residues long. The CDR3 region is CASSPRDRANNEQFF. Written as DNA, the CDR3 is TGTGCCAGCAGCCCCCGAGACAGGGCGAACAATGAGCAGTTCTTC.

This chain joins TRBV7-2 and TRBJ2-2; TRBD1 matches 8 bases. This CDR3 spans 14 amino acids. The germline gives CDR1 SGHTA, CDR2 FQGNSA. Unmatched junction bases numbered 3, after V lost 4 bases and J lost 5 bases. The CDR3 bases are TGTGCCAGCAGCTGGGACAGGAGGACCGGGGAGCTGTTTTTT. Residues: CASSWDRRTGELFF.

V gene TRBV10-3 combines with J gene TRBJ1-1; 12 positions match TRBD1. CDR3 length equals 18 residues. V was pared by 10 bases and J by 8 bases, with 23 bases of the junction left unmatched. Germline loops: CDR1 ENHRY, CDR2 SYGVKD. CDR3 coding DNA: TGTGCCACTCTAGGTGTTCCTCGCATGGGACAGGGGGCTCAGGAAGCTTTCTTT. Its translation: CATLGVPRMGQGAQEAFF.

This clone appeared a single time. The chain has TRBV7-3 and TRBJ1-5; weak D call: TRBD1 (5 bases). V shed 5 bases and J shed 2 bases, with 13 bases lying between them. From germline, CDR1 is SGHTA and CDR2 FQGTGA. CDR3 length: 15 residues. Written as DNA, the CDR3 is TGTGCCAGCAGCCCCGGGGCCAGGGGCAATCAGCCCCAGCATTTT. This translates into CASSPGARGNQPQHF.

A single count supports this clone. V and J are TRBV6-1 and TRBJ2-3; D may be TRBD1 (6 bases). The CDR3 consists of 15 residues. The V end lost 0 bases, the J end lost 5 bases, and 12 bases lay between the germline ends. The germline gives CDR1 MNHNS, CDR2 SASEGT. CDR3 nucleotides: TGTGCCAGCAGTGAAGCGGCAGGGACACAAGATACGCAGTATTTT. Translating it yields CASSEAAGTQDTQYF.

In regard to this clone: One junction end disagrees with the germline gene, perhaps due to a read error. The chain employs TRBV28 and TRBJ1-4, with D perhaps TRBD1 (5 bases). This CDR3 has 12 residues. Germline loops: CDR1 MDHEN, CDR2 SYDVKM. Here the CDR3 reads CASSLASGAMIF. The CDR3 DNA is TGTGCCAGCAGTTTAGCCTCTGGGGCGATGATTTTT. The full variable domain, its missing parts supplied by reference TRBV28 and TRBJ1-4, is DVKVTQSSRYLVKRTGEKVFLECVQDMDHENMFWYRQDPGLGLRLIYFSYDVKMKEKGDIPEGYSVSREKKERFSLILESASTNQTSMYLCASSLASGAMIFGSGTQLSVL.

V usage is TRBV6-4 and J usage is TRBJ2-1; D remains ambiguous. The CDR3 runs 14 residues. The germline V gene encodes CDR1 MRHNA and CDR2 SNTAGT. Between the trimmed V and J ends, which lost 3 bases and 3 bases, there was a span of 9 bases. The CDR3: CASSDRGSYNEQFF. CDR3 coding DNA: TGTGCCAGCAGTGATCGAGGCAGCTACAATGAGCAGTTCTTC.

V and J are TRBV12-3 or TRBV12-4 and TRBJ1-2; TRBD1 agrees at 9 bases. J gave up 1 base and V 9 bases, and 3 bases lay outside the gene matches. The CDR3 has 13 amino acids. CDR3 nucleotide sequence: TGTGCCAGTACAGGGGGCGATAACTATGGCTACACCTTC. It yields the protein CASTGGDNYGYTF.

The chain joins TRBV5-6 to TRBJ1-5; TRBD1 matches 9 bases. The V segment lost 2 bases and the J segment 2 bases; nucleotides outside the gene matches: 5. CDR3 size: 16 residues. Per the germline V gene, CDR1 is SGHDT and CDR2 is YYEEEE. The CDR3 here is CASSFTGGLGNQPQHF. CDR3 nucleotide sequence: TGTGCCAGCAGCTTTACAGGGGGCCTCGGCAATCAGCCCCAGCATTTT.

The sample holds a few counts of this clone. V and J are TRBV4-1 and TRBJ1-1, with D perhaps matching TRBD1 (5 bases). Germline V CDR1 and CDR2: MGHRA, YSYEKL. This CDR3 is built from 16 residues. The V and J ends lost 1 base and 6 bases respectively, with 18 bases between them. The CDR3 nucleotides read TGCGCCAGCAGCCAAGGGAGGGGAACGATTTCGGCTGAAGCTTTCTTT. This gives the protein CASSQGRGTISAEAFF.

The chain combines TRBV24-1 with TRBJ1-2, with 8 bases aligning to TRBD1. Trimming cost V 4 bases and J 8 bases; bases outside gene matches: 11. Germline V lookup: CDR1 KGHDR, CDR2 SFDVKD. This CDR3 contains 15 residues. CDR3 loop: CATSDRSTGGRGYTF. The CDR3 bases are TGTGCCACCAGTGACCGGAGCACAGGGGGAAGGGGCTACACCTTC.

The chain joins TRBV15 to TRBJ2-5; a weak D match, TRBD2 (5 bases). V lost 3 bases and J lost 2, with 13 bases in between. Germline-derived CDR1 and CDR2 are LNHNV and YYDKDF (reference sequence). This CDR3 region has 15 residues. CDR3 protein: CATSRGTAEQETQYF. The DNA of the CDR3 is TGTGCCACCAGCAGGGGCACAGCGGAACAAGAGACCCAGTACTTC. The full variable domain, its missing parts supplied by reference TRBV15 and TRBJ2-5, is DAMVIQNPRYQVTQFGKPVTLSCSQTLNHNVMYWYQQKSSQAPKLLFHYYDKDFNNEADTPDNFQSRRPNTSFCFLDIRSPGLGDTAMYLCATSRGTAEQETQYFGPGTRLLVL.

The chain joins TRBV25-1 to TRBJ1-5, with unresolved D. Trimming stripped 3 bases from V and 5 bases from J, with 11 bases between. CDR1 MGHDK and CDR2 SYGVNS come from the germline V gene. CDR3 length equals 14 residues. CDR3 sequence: CASSEVYEDQPQHF. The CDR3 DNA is TGTGCCAGCAGTGAGGTTTATGAGGATCAGCCCCAGCATTTT.